This TCR beta chain comes out of a study of T-cell reconstitution after alpha-beta-depleted transplantation in children. At least ten counts were recorded for this clonotype. As it was prepared, the TCRbeta library received unique molecular identifiers. TCRdb called the PCR reads again in MiXCR, with one record for every CDR3 protein. Seen here are about half a million distinct CDR3 sequences, about 12% observed once, and the top ten hold under 7%. The CDR3 has 14 amino acids. V shed 6 bases and J 3 bases; nucleotides not matched to a gene: 8. The source material was PBMCs from the stem cell graft donor, sampled from the stem cell graft. This TCR came from a human donor who donated a stem cell graft to a child with combined immunodeficiency. The chain couples TRBV12-3 or TRBV12-4 to TRBJ2-7; 7 bases line up with TRBD1. In nucleotides, the CDR3 is TGTGCCAGCAGCTGGGGGACAGCCATCTACGAGCAGTACTTC. Protein product: CASSWGTAIYEQYF.